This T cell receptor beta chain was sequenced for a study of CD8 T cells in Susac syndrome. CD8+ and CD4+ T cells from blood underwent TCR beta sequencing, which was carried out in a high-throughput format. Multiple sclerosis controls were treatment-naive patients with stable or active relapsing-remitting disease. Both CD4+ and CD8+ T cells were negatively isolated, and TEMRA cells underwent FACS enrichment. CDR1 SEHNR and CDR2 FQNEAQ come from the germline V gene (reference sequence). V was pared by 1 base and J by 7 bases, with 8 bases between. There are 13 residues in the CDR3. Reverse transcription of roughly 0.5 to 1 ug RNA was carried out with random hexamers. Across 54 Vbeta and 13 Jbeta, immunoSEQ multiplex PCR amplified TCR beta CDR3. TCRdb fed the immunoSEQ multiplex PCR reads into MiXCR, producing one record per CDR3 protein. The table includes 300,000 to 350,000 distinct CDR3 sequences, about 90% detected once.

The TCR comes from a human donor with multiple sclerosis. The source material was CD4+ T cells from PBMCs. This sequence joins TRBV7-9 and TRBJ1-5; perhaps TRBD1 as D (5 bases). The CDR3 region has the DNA TGTGCCAGCAGCTTAGAATGGGGGCAGCCCCAGCATTTT. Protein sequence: CASSLEWGQPQHF.